The TCR beta chain under discussion was sequenced for a study of beta chain features in type 1 diabetes. In germline, CDR1 is SQVTM, CDR2 ANQGSEA. Trimming left V 2 bases short and J 4 bases short, with 10 bases between. The CDR3 is 13 residues long. Every isolated RNA sample was fully reverse transcribed, so sequencing captured expressed TCRB transcripts. Only in-frame clones appear in the TCRdb table, and some are missing; sequencing was by immunoSEQ multiplex PCR. The sample shows 120,000 to 150,000 clones, about 12% of them seen only once. This clone was found a few times. Its antigen is as yet unknown. Findings of the study overall: All four CD4+ subsets from Type 1 diabetes patients carried moderately but significantly shorter TCRB CDR3s.

The sequencing sample was made of central memory CD4+ T cells from blood. V usage is TRBV29-1 and J usage is TRBJ2-3, with D unresolved. The origin of this receptor is a young man with type 1 diabetes. CDR3 region: CSVEPQRADTQYF. The CDR3 bases are TGCAGCGTTGAACCACAGAGAGCAGATACGCAGTATTTT.